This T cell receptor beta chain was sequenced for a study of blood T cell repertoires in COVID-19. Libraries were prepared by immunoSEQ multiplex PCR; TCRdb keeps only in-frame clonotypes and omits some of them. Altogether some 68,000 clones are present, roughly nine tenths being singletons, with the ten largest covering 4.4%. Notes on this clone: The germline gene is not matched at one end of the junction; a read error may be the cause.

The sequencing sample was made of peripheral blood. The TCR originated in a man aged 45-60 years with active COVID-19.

The CDR3 reads CAWADRRPIVF. The CDR3 nucleotides read TGTGCCTGGGCGGACAGGCGGCCCATTGTCTTC. The gene calls are TRBV30 and TRBJ1-2; the match to TRBD1 covers 7 bases. The germline V gene encodes CDR1 GTSNPN and CDR2 SVGIG (reference sequence). The CDR3 spans 11 residues. The full variable domain, in which reference TRBV30 and TRBJ1-2 provide the parts outside the CDR3, is SQTIHQWPATLVQPVGSPLSLECTVEGTSNPNLYWYRQAAGRGLQLLFYSVGIGQISSEVPQNLSASRPQDRQFILSSKKLLLSDSGFYLCAWADRRPIVFGSGTRLTVV.